Sequencing of this T cell receptor (beta chain) was carried out in a study of untreated major depressive disorder. Method: immunoSEQ multiplex PCR; TCRdb's copy keeps in-frame clones and lacks some. Here the sample spans some 21,000 clones, roughly 86% being singletons. No major medical conditions, Axis I/II comorbidities, regular medication, or illicit drugs. Trimming cost V 7 bases and J 5 bases, with 11 bases left between them. Germline lookup yields CDR1 SNHLY and CDR2 FYNNEI. This CDR3 region has 12 residues. As to this clone: As yet, its antigen is unknown.

Study conclusions and caveats: A comparatively small sample limits the generalizability of these findings. TRBV05-01 (Vbeta 5.1) usage was higher in CD4+ T cells of depressed patients than controls.

Sample: CD4+ T cells from PBMCs. The receptor's source is a woman younger than 45 in good health. The V gene is TRBV2, the J gene TRBJ2-5; D call uncertain. The CDR3 is CASNGLTETQYF. The CDR3 bases are TGTGCCAGCAACGGCCTGACGGAGACCCAGTACTTC.